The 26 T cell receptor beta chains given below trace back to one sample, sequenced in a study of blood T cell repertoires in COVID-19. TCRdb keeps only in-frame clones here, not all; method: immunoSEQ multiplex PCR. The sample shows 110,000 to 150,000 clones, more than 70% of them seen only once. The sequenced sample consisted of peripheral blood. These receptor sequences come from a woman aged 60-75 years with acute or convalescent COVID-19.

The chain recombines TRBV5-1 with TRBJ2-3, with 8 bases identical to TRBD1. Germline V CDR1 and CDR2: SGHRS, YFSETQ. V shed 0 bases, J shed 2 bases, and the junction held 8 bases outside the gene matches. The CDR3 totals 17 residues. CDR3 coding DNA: TGCGCCAGCAGCTTGGCCAACCGGGACAGGCACACAGATACGCAGTATTTT. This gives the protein CASSLANRDRHTDTQYF.

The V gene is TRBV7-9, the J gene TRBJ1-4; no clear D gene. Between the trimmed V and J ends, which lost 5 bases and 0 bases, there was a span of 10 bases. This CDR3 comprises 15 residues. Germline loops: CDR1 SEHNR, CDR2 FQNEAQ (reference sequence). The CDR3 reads CASSRGVATNEKLFF. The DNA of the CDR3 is TGTGCCAGCAGCCGCGGGGTCGCAACTAATGAAAAACTGTTTTTT.

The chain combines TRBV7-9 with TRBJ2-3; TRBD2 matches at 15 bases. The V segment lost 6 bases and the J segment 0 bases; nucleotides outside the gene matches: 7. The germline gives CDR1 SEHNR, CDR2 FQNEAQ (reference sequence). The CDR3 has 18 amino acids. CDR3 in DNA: TGTGCCAGCAGTCGCCCGGGACTAGCGGGGGGCAGCACAGATACGCAGTATTTT. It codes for CASSRPGLAGGSTDTQYF.

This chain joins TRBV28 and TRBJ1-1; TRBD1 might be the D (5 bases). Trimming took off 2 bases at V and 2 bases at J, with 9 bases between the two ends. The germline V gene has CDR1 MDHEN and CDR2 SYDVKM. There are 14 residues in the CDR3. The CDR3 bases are TGTGCCAGCAGTTTACTAGGGGCAAACACTGAAGCTTTCTTT. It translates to CASSLLGANTEAFF.

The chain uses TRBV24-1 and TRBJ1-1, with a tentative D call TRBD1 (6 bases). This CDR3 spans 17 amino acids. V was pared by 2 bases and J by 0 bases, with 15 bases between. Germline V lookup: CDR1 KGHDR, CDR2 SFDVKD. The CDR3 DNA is TGTGCCACCAGTGATTCCCGCGCCAGGGGCATGAACACTGAAGCTTTCTTT. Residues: CATSDSRARGMNTEAFF.

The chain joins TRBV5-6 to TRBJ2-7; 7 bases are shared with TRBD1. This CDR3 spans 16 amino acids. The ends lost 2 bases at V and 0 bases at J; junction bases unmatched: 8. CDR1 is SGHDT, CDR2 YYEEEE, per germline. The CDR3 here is CASSFAHRGNSYEQYF. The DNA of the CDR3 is TGTGCCAGCAGCTTCGCCCACAGGGGTAACTCCTACGAGCAGTACTTC.

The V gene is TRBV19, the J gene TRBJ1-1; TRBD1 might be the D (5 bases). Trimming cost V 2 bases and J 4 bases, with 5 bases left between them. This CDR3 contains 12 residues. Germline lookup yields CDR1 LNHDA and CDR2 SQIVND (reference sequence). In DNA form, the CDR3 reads TGTGCCAGTAGTATACAGGGCACTGAAGCTTTCTTT. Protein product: CASSIQGTEAFF.

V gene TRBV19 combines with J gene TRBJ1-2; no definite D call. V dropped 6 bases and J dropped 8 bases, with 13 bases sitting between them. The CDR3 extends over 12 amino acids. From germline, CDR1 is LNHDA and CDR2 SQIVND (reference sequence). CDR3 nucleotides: TGTGCCAGTAGAGAGGAGGCCCGCGGCTACACCTTC. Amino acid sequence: CASREEARGYTF.

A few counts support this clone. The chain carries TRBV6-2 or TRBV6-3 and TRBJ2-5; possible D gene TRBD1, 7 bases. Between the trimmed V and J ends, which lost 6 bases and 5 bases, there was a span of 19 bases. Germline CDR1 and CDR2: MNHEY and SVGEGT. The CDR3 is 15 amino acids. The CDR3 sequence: CASSQLRTGGETQYF. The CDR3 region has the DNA TGTGCCAGCAGCCAACTTAGGACAGGAGGGGAGACCCAGTACTTC.

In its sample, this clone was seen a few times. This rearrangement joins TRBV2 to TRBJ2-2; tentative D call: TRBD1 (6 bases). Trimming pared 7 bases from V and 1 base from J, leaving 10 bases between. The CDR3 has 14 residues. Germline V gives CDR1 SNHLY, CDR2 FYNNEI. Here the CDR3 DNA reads TGTGCCAGCAATGCGGACAGGAACACCGGGGAGCTGTTTTTT. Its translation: CASNADRNTGELFF.

The CDR3 spells CASSPRPEGNEKLFF. The CDR3 DNA is TGTGCCAGCAGTCCGAGGCCCGAGGGAAATGAAAAACTGTTTTTT. The V and J genes are TRBV2 and TRBJ1-4; no clear D. CDR3 length: 15 residues. V was pared by 5 bases and J by 5 bases, with 15 bases between. CDR1 and CDR2 (germline): SNHLY, FYNNEI.

This CDR3 is CAWDKNYGYTF. The CDR3 DNA reads TGTGCCTGGGACAAGAACTATGGCTACACCTTC. This chain links TRBV30 with TRBJ1-2; D is unresolved. This CDR3 is built from 11 residues. Trimming cost V 5 bases and J 2 bases, with 6 bases left between them. From germline, CDR1 is GTSNPN and CDR2 SVGIG (reference sequence).

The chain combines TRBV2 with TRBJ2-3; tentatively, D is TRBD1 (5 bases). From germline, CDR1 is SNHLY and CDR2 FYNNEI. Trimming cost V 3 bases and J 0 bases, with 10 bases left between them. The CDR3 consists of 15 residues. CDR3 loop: CASSDRTSSTDTQYF. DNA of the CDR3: TGTGCCAGCAGTGATCGGACATCTAGCACAGATACGCAGTATTTT.

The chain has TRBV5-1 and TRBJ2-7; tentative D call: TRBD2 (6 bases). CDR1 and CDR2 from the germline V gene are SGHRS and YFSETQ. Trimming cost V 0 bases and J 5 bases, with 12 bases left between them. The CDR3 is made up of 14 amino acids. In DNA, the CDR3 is TGCGCCAGCAGCTTGGAGGAGGGTAGGAACGAGCAGTACTTC. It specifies CASSLEEGRNEQYF.

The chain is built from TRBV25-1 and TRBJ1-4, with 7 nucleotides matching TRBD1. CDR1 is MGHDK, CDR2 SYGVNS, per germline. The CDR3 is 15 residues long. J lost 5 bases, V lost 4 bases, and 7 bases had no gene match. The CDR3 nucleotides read TGTGCCAGCAGTGGTCTGACAGGGAAGAATGAAAAACTGTTTTTT. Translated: CASSGLTGKNEKLFF.

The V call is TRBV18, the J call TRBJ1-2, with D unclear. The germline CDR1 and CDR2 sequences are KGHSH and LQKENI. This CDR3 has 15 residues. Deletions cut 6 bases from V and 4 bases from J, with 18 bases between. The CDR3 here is CASSPGSGGAYGYTF. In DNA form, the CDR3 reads TGTGCCAGCTCCCCCGGGTCCGGAGGTGCCTATGGCTACACCTTC.

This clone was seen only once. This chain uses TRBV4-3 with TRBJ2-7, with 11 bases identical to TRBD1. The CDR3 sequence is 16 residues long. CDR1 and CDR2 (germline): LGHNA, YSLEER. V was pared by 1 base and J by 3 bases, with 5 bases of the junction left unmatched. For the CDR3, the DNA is TGCGCCAGCAGCCAAGGGACCGGGACAGGGGGCTACGAGCAGTACTTC. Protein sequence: CASSQGTGTGGYEQYF.

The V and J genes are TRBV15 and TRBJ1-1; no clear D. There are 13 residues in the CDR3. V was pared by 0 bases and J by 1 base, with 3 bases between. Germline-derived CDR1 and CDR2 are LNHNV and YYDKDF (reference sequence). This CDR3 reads CATSRDRNTEAFF. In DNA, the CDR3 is TGTGCCACCAGCAGAGACAGGAACACTGAAGCTTTCTTT.

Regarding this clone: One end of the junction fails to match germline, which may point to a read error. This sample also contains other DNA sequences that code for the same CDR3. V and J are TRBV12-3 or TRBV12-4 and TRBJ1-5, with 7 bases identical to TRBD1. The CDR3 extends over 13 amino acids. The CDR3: CASRQGSNQPQHF. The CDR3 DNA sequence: TGTGCCAGCAGACAGGGGAGCAATCAGCCTCAGCATTTT.

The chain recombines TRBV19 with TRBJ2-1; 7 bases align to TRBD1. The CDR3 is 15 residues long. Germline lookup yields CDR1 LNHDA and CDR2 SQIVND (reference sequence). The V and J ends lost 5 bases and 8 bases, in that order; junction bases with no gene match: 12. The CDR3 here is CASSADRVNGDEQFF. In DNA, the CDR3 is TGTGCCAGTAGTGCAGACAGGGTGAATGGAGATGAGCAGTTCTTC.

The CDR3 DNA reads TGTGCCAGCAGCTGGACAGGGAGCGGATCCTACGAGCAGTACTTC. Translating gives CASSWTGSGSYEQYF. The chain is built from TRBV11-1 and TRBJ2-7, with 8 bases that match TRBD1. With 4 bases clipped from V and 1 base from J, the junction kept 6 bases outside the gene matches. This CDR3 comprises 15 residues. Germline-derived CDR1 and CDR2 are SGHAT and FQDESV (reference sequence).

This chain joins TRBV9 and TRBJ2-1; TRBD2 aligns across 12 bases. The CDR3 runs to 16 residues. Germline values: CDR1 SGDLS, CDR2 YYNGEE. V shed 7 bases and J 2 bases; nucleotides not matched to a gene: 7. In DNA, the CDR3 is TGTGCCAGCCAGATGTCTAGCGGGGGGGCCTACAATGAGCAGTTCTTC. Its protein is CASQMSSGGAYNEQFF.

The CDR3 coding sequence is TGCGCCAGCAGCTTGGACCGCGGGACCTACGAGCAGTACTTC. Protein sequence: CASSLDRGTYEQYF. The V call is TRBV5-1, the J call TRBJ2-7, with a weak D call TRBD2 (6 bases). Germline CDR1 and CDR2: SGHRS and YFSETQ. This CDR3 has 14 amino acids. With 0 bases removed from V and 2 bases from J, the gap between germline ends came to 9 bases. Drawing the rest from reference TRBV5-1 and TRBJ2-7, the complete variable domain is KAGVTQTPRYLIKTRGQQVTLSCSPISGHRSVSWYQQTPGQGLQFLFEYFSETQRNKGNFPGRFSGRQFSNSRSEMNVSTLELGDSALYLCASSLDRGTYEQYFGPGTRLTVT.

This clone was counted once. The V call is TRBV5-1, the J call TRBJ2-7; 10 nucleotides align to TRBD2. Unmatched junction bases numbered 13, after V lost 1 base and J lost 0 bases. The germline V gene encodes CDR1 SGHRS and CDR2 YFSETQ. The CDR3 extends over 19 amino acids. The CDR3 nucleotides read TGCGCCAGCAGCTTGAGGACTAGCGGAATATTATCGAGCTCCTACGAGCAGTACTTC. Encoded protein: CASSLRTSGILSSSYEQYF.

CDR3 sequence (DNA): TGTGCCAGCAGTGAAACGGGGAACACCGGGGAGCTGTTTTTT. Protein sequence: CASSETGNTGELFF. This sequence joins TRBV6-1 and TRBJ2-2; D gene uncertain. The CDR3 length is 14 residues. In germline, CDR1 is MNHNS, CDR2 SASEGT. V was trimmed by 2 bases and J by 1 base, leaving 5 bases between them.

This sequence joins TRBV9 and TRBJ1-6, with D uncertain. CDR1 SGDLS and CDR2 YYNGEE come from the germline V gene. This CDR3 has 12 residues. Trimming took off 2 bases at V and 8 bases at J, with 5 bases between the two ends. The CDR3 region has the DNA TGTGCCAGCAGCGTGGCCGATTCACCCCTCCACTTT. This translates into CASSVADSPLHF.